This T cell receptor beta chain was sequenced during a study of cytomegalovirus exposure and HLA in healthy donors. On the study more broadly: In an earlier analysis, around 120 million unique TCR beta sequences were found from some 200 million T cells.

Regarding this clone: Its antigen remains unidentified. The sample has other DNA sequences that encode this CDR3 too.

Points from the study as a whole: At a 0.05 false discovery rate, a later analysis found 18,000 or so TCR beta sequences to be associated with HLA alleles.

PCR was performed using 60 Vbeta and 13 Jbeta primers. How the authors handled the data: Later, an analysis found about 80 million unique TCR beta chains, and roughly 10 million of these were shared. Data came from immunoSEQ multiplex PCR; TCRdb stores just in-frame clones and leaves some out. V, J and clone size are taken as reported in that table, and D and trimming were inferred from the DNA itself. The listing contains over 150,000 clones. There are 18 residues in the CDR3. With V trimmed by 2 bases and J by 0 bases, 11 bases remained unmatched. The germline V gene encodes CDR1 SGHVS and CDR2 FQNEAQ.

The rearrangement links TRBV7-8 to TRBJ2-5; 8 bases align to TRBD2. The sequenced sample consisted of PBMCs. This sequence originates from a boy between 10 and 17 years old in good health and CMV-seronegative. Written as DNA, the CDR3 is TGTGCCAGCAGCTTACCCCCGAGGGCTAGCGGGTACCAAGAGACCCAGTACTTC. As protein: CASSLPPRASGYQETQYF.